The TCR beta chain described here comes from a study of blood T cell repertoires in COVID-19 (TCRdb year 2020). A note on the overall study: Samples covering the acute and convalescent phases of COVID-19 were provided by collaborators in the United States, Italy and Spain. The material from the prospective study consisted of cDNA or gDNA derived from T cells, B-cell-depleted T cells, or PBMCs. Deeply sampled blood TCRbeta repertoires from subjects exposed to, actively infected with, or recovered from COVID-19 were included in the dataset. The repertoires were released in a freely available public database intended as a resource for research on the immune response to SARS-CoV-2. The samples were drawn from the first 160 participants of the ongoing ImmuneRACE study and from under 1,500 subjects provided by 6 global collaborators. The sample metadata nearly always contained a de-identified subject ID, COVID-19 status, age in years and sex. Where available, HLA class I and class II types were obtained from metadata supplied by the sample provider rather than from assay-based typing.

Results and caveats for the whole study, not just this receptor: Clinical and demographic metadata were provided uncurated, with the amount varying by source and participant.

Trimming at the junction amounts to 1 base on V and 7 bases on J, and the germline ends lie 8 bases apart. The CDR1 and CDR2 encoded by the germline V gene (reference sequence) are GTSNPN and SVGIG. The CDR3 covers 12 residues, taking in both the cysteine and the phenylalanine. CDR3 DNA is the only sequence kept; it has 36 bases, read in frame from the first base. With regard to this clone: Its antigen remains unidentified. Nothing much larger sits one base from this clone, and base qualities are not available.

TCRbeta CDR3 regions were amplified from genomic DNA by means of the immunoSEQ Assay, a bias-controlled multiplex PCR. Under the source paper's analysis protocol: The number of nucleated cells in each sample was estimated from the amplification of reference gene primers within the assay. Sequence reads were collapsed and filtered to measure the absolute abundance of every unique TCRbeta CDR3 rearrangement. For each sample, productive Simpson clonality was calculated by taking the square root of Simpson's diversity index across productive rearrangements. Not all clones reach the TCRdb copy of this immuneACCESS table, which keeps in-frame sequences only. Checked studies attribute under half of the gap to unresolved V genes and leave the rest unexplained. V, J and clone size are taken as reported in that table, and D and trimming were inferred from the DNA itself. The sample table records around 200,000 clones; approximately 84% of these occur just once. Approximately 4.7% of the sample is taken by the ten largest.

Collaborating institutions collected whole blood in K2EDTA tubes following their own protocols. For TCRbeta analysis, collaborators shipped samples as frozen whole blood, isolated PBMCs, or DNA extracted from either of those sample types. This clonotype was sampled from a man aged 45 to 65 with active or convalescent COVID-19. This chain joins TRBV30 to TRBJ1-5; a weak D assignment points to TRBD1 (5 bases agree). The sample comprised peripheral blood. The CDR3 has the sequence CAWSDGGQPQHF. The DNA sequence is as follows: TGTGCCTGGAGTGACGGGGGGCAGCCCCAGCATTTT.